This TCR beta chain was captured in a study of blood T cell repertoires in COVID-19. The overall study: From the United States, Italy and Spain came samples of acute and convalescent COVID-19.

The ends lost 9 bases at V and 3 bases at J; junction bases unmatched: 4. CDR1 is ENHRY, CDR2 SYGVKD, per germline. The CDR3 runs 13 residues. Assay: immunoSEQ multiplex PCR; the TCRdb copy retains only in-frame clones and omits some. The sample lists a few hundred thousand clones, 80% to 90% occurring once. Enrolled during active infection, Seattle patients were then followed longitudinally. Specimen: peripheral blood. The chain has TRBV10-3 and TRBJ2-7; 11 bases match TRBD2. This receptor was taken from a woman in her sixties or seventies with COVID-19, enrolled during active disease. The CDR3 here is CAIAGTSGYEQYF. As DNA, the CDR3 is TGTGCCATAGCCGGGACTAGCGGCTACGAGCAGTACTTC.